The rows below give T cell receptor beta chains drawn from one sample of a study of blood T cells in healthy people across ages. TCRdb reprocessed the 5' RACE reads with MiXCR, giving one entry per CDR3 protein. The sample has approximately 1.5 million distinct CDR3 sequences, about 31% seen once; the top ten hold over 9%. The sequenced sample consisted of blood. The origin of the receptors is a young woman in good health. CDR3s include the opening cysteine and the closing phenylalanine or tryptophan. Fields, in order: CDR3 protein, J gene, V gene.

CDR3 protein: CASSSRGRFRESYTF
J gene: TRBJ1-2
V gene: TRBV5-6

CDR3 protein: CSAKASGRKYF
J gene: TRBJ2-5
V gene: TRBV20-1

CDR3 protein: CSVKERGDAYF
J gene: TRBJ2-3
V gene: TRBV29-1

CDR3 protein: CASSPAGGRNEQFF
J gene: TRBJ2-1
V gene: TRBV7-3

CDR3 protein: CASSITGARYEQYF
J gene: TRBJ2-7
V gene: TRBV27

CDR3 protein: CASSLAGQASGANVLTF
J gene: TRBJ2-6
V gene: TRBV7-9

CDR3 protein: CASSGNGQETQYF
J gene: TRBJ2-5
V gene: TRBV28

CDR3 protein: CSASESRDSYNEQFF
J gene: TRBJ2-1
V gene: TRBV20-1

CDR3 protein: CSAKGGLAGETQYF
J gene: TRBJ2-5
V gene: TRBV20-1

CDR3 protein: CASPAGGSTDTQYF
J gene: TRBJ2-3
V gene: TRBV2

CDR3 protein: CASSGPEEGRNYGYTF
J gene: TRBJ1-2
V gene: TRBV10-2

CDR3 protein: CASSYLLAGEISMAIEQFF
J gene: TRBJ2-1
V gene: TRBV6-2/TRBV6-3

CDR3 protein: CASRHHRYYEQYF
J gene: TRBJ2-7
V gene: TRBV7-9

CDR3 protein: CASSENQGSGANVLTF
J gene: TRBJ2-6
V gene: TRBV5-6

CDR3 protein: CASSEQSFNEKLFF
J gene: TRBJ1-4
V gene: TRBV6-4

CDR3 protein: CAWGGTGIHGCTF
J gene: TRBJ1-2
V gene: TRBV30

CDR3 protein: CASSPWQGVGEQFF
J gene: TRBJ2-1
V gene: TRBV14

CDR3 protein: CASSQDFWGTGVYYEQYF
J gene: TRBJ2-7
V gene: TRBV4-1

CDR3 protein: CAWSELAGIHQETQYF
J gene: TRBJ2-5
V gene: TRBV30

CDR3 protein: CASSYSAGGTGETQYF
J gene: TRBJ2-5
V gene: TRBV5-1

CDR3 protein: CSARDNRDREGYTF
J gene: TRBJ1-2
V gene: TRBV20-1

CDR3 protein: CASALDIYTDTQYF
J gene: TRBJ2-3
V gene: TRBV12-5

CDR3 protein: CAWSDPGTASYEQYF
J gene: TRBJ2-7
V gene: TRBV30

CDR3 protein: CASSSVSLGTEAFF
J gene: TRBJ1-1
V gene: TRBV27

CDR3 protein: CASSVDASVSTDTQYF
J gene: TRBJ2-3
V gene: TRBV9

CDR3 protein: CASSVEGREKLFF
J gene: TRBJ1-4
V gene: TRBV9

CDR3 protein: CASSLAVTGGAGQYF
J gene: TRBJ2-7
V gene: TRBV11-2

CDR3 protein: CASRSSGQSSYEQYF
J gene: TRBJ2-7
V gene: TRBV5-1

CDR3 protein: CASSLGGAGTDVQYF
J gene: TRBJ2-3
V gene: TRBV12-3/TRBV12-4

CDR3 protein: CASSPTSRGGYEQYF
J gene: TRBJ2-7
V gene: TRBV4-1

CDR3 protein: CSALTGGRADTQYF
J gene: TRBJ2-3
V gene: TRBV29-1

CDR3 protein: CSVYYRGGAITGELFF
J gene: TRBJ2-2
V gene: TRBV29-1

CDR3 protein: CSARDGGTEAFF
J gene: TRBJ1-1
V gene: TRBV20-1

CDR3 protein: CASSWGQRDYEQYF
J gene: TRBJ2-7
V gene: TRBV5-1

CDR3 protein: CASSLGGGFNQPQHF
J gene: TRBJ1-5
V gene: TRBV28

CDR3 protein: CASSPADRLSYEQYF
J gene: TRBJ2-7
V gene: TRBV7-9

CDR3 protein: CASTIGQTQETQYF
J gene: TRBJ2-5
V gene: TRBV2

CDR3 protein: CTSSLGVTKNIQYF
J gene: TRBJ2-4
V gene: TRBV11-2

CDR3 protein: CASSLTSDSGTEAFF
J gene: TRBJ1-1
V gene: TRBV7-3

CDR3 protein: CASSLYGGQGDGYTF
J gene: TRBJ1-2
V gene: TRBV28

CDR3 protein: CASSYTRGPPNAEQFF
J gene: TRBJ2-1
V gene: TRBV6-6

CDR3 protein: CASSQERTGVGTDTQYF
J gene: TRBJ2-3
V gene: TRBV4-1